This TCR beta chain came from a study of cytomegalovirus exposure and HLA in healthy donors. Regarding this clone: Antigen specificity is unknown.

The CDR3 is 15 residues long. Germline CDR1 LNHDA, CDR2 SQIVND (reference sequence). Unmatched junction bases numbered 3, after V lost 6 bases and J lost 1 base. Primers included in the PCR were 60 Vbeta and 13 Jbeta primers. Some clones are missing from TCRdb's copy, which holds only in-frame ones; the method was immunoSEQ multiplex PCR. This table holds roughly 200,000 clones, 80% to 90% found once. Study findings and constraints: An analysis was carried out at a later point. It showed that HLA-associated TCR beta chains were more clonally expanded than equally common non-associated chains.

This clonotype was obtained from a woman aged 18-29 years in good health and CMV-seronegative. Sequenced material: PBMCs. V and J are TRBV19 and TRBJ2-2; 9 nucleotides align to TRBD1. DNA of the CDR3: TGTGCCAGTAGACGACAGGGGGGGAACACCGGGGAGCTGTTTTTT. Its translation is CASRRQGGNTGELFF. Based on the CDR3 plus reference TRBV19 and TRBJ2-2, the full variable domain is DGGITQSPKYLFRKEGQNVTLSCEQNLNHDAMYWYRQDPGQGLRLIYYSQIVNDFQKGDIAEGYSVSREKKESFPLTVTSAQKNPTAFYLCASRRQGGNTGELFFGEGSRLTVL.